This T cell receptor (beta chain) was observed in a study of response to subunit inactivated influenza vaccine. Looked up from germline, CDR1 is SNHLY and CDR2 is FYNNEI. V was pared by 2 bases and J by 2 bases, with 8 bases between. The CDR3 extends over 14 amino acids. Overall study results and limits: A suggestion made by the authors is that each seasonal influenza vaccination recruits few new T cells.

TCRdb ran MiXCR on the RT-PCR reads and lists one entry per CDR3 protein. The repertoire has 860,000 or so distinct CDR3 sequences, approximately 21% of them found once; the top ten carry 10% to 13%. This clonotype was detected only a few times. Its specificity is not known. The sample consisted of PBMCs from blood, taken around 5 days after vaccination. The chain joins TRBV2 to TRBJ2-3, with D possibly being TRBD2 (6 bases). The receptor's source is a man in his fifties or sixties who received an inactivated influenza vaccine. In nucleotides, the CDR3 is TGTGCCAGCAGTGAACGACTAGACACAGATACGCAGTATTTT. This sequence encodes CASSERLDTDTQYF.